This T cell receptor (beta chain) appears in the sequencing data of a study of T cell responses to AZD1222 COVID-19 vaccine. Study observations and caveats: After the peak T cell response, and only then, were repertoires sampled. Clonal diversity was possibly underestimated; the donors were predominantly white British and more often female. Baseline seropositives among AZD1222 recipients totaled only 5 to 7.

A few counts support this clone. Its target is not known. TCRdb's copy holds only in-frame clones and misses some; the assay was immunoSEQ multiplex PCR. The sample holds about 140,000 clones, approximately 90% seen once. The V gene's germline CDR1 is SNHLY and CDR2 FYNNEI. V dropped 9 bases and J dropped 0 bases, with 9 bases sitting between them. CDR3 length equals 13 residues. The chain recombines TRBV2 with TRBJ1-5, with D perhaps matching TRBD1 (5 bases). The specimen was peripheral blood, collected on day 0 of AZD1222 vaccination. The sequence derives from an adult in good health. The chain's CDR3 is CASKDSSNQPQHF. The CDR3 DNA follows: TGTGCCAGTAAAGACAGTAGCAATCAGCCCCAGCATTTT.